A single sample is the source of the 7 T cell receptor beta chains below, sequenced in a study of response to subunit inactivated influenza vaccine. TCRdb analysed the RT-PCR reads with MiXCR anew, one entry per CDR3 protein. The table lists roughly 500,000 distinct CDR3 sequences, under 30% of them singletons. This sample also appeared in a second study, on T cells expressing NK-cell markers. That study adds: UMIs accompanied the 5'RACE template switching by which TCR beta cDNA was made.

Here the sequenced sample was CD4+ T cells sorted from PBMCs, taken roughly 12 days after vaccination. The receptor set was obtained from a man in his fifties or sixties who received an inactivated influenza vaccine.

The rearrangement links TRBV4-2 to TRBJ2-5, with D perhaps matching TRBD2 (6 bases). The V end lost 4 bases, the J end lost 4 bases, and 25 bases lay between the germline ends. Germline CDR1 LGHNA, CDR2 YNFKEQ. This CDR3 comprises 18 residues. CDR3 DNA sequence: TGTGCCAGCAGCCTACCTAACGGGCGGGAAAGAGGGCGAGAGACCCAGTACTTC. Residues: CASSLPNGRERGRETQYF.

The CDR3 coding sequence is TGCAGCGTAGGTAGACAGGGCTTGGCAGATACGCAGTATTTT. Amino acid sequence: CSVGRQGLADTQYF. The rearrangement joins TRBV29-1 to TRBJ2-3; TRBD1 agrees at 7 bases. Germline CDR1 is SQVTM and CDR2 is ANQGSEA. The CDR3 runs to 14 residues. After removal of 6 bases from V and 4 bases from J, the junction contained 10 bases not matched to a gene.

This clonotype was recorded at least ten times. V and J are TRBV7-3 and TRBJ2-3, with D unresolved. Deletions cut 5 bases from V and 8 bases from J, with 17 bases between. The CDR3 is 14 amino acids. Germline lookup yields CDR1 SGHTA and CDR2 FQGTGA. CDR3 DNA: TGTGCCAGCAGCCCAATAAGATCTGTTGCTACGCAGTATTTT. Its translation is CASSPIRSVATQYF.

Only a few counts were recorded for this clonotype. The chain links TRBV12-3 or TRBV12-4 to TRBJ2-7; TRBD1 aligns across 10 bases. The CDR3 runs 18 residues. J gave up 3 bases and V 4 bases, and 15 bases lay outside the gene matches. CDR3 sequence: CASSSDRGLRRTRYEQYF. As DNA, the CDR3 is TGTGCCAGCAGTTCCGACAGGGGGCTAAGACGCACACGCTACGAGCAGTACTTC.

This clonotype came up a few times. This chain uses TRBV7-2 with TRBJ2-5, with TRBD2 matching over 9 bases. The V and J ends lost 5 bases and 6 bases, in that order; junction bases with no gene match: 7. The CDR3 is 14 amino acids. Germline V gene data show CDR1 as SGHTA and CDR2 as FQGNSA. CDR3 bases: TGTGCCAGCAGCCCCGGGACTAGCTTCCAGACCCAGTACTTC. Its translation: CASSPGTSFQTQYF.

This clonotype was detected a few times. The rearrangement links TRBV2 to TRBJ2-2; 7 nucleotides agree with TRBD1. This CDR3 has 15 residues. Germline values: CDR1 SNHLY, CDR2 FYNNEI. The V gene end was trimmed by 4 bases and the J gene end by 3 bases; junction bases not matched to a gene: 5. CDR3 DNA sequence: TGTGCCAGCAGTGCACAGGGGTTGGACACCGGGGAGCTGTTTTTT. Its translation: CASSAQGLDTGELFF.

In its sample, this clonotype was seen a few times. The genes are TRBV10-3 and TRBJ2-5; no reliable D call. With 5 bases removed from V and 0 bases from J, the gap between germline ends came to 4 bases. Germline V gives CDR1 ENHRY, CDR2 SYGVKD. CDR3 length: 12 amino acids. CDR3: CAISLDQETQYF. The CDR3 coding sequence is TGTGCCATCAGTCTGGACCAAGAGACCCAGTACTTC.